Shown below are 10 T cell receptor beta chains from a single sample sequenced in a study of shared clonotypes between healthy human individuals (TCRdb year 2020). Library method: the immunoSEQ multiplex PCR assay. Not all clones reach the TCRdb copy of this immuneACCESS table, which keeps in-frame sequences only. Checked studies attribute under half of the gap to unresolved V genes and leave the rest unexplained. The sample data list over 1.5 million clones, and about 98% of these were observed just once. The top ten hold roughly 0.42% of the sample. Source material: naive CD4+ T cells sorted from blood. The sample's cell subset or site label is to be understood as: CD45RA+ positively selected. These receptors were obtained from a man aged 25-45 years in good health.

This sequence joins TRBV18 and TRBJ1-2; weak D call: TRBD1 (5 bases). Looked up from germline, CDR1 is KGHSH and CDR2 is LQKENI. V was cut by 6 bases and J by 7 bases, with 21 bases left in between. This CDR3 comprises 15 residues. Written as DNA, the CDR3 is TGTGCCAGCTCCCCCGGGATTGGGGGGTCGAGTGGCTACACCTTC. It is translated as CASSPGIGGSSGYTF.

The genes are TRBV5-1 and TRBJ2-7, with D tentatively TRBD1 or TRBD2 (5 bases each). V dropped 2 bases and J dropped 5 bases, with 23 bases sitting between them. Germline V gene sequence: CDR1 SGHRS, CDR2 YFSETQ. This CDR3 contains 17 residues. CDR3 in amino acids: CASSLSGMGLGFNEQYF. DNA for the CDR3: TGCGCCAGCAGCTTATCCGGGATGGGGCTAGGATTCAACGAGCAGTACTTC.

The V and J genes are TRBV5-1 and TRBJ1-2; 7 nucleotides line up with TRBD1. J gave up 8 bases and V 1 base, and 11 bases lay outside the gene matches. The germline V gene encodes CDR1 SGHRS and CDR2 YFSETQ. The CDR3 sequence is 15 residues long. The CDR3 is CASSLSWQGVGGYTF. Written as DNA, the CDR3 is TGCGCCAGCAGCTTGTCGTGGCAGGGGGTTGGAGGCTACACCTTC.

This chain links TRBV27 with TRBJ2-1, with 11 bases lining up with TRBD2. The CDR3 is 16 residues long. The V gene end was trimmed by 2 bases and the J gene end by 4 bases; junction bases not matched to a gene: 4. Germline values: CDR1 MNHEY, CDR2 SMNVEV (reference sequence). CDR3 in amino acids: CASSLMTSGTYNEQFF. CDR3 nucleotides: TGTGCCAGCAGTTTAATGACTAGCGGGACTTACAATGAGCAGTTCTTC.

This chain links TRBV6-5 with TRBJ2-7; D remains ambiguous. V shed 4 bases and J shed 4 bases, with 14 bases lying between them. The CDR3 sequence is 14 residues long. The germline CDR1 and CDR2 sequences are MNHEY and SVGAGI. CDR3: CASSLWKGRYEQYF. CDR3 DNA sequence: TGTGCCAGCAGTTTGTGGAAGGGAAGATACGAGCAGTACTTC.

In its sample, this clone was seen once. V usage is TRBV13 and J usage is TRBJ2-1, with D unresolved. The CDR3 spans 14 residues. Germline V gene data show CDR1 as PRHDT and CDR2 as FYEKMQ (reference sequence). Trimming took 6 bases from V and 6 from J, leaving 15 bases between them. The CDR3 protein is CASSVRARSNEQFF. CDR3 DNA: TGTGCCAGCAGTGTCAGAGCCAGGTCCAATGAGCAGTTCTTC.

The chain couples TRBV15 to TRBJ2-3; D is undetermined. The CDR3 covers 17 residues. The germline V gene encodes CDR1 LNHNV and CDR2 YYDKDF (reference sequence). The V end lost 0 bases, the J end lost 4 bases, and 17 bases lay between the germline ends. The DNA for the CDR3 is TGTGCCACCAGCAGAGATCGAGGCAGACTCCTCGCAGATACGCAGTATTTT. Protein sequence: CATSRDRGRLLADTQYF.

V is TRBV27 and J is TRBJ2-1; no definite D call. The V end lost 5 bases, the J end lost 4 bases, and 3 bases lay between the germline ends. Germline CDR1 and CDR2: MNHEY and SMNVEV (reference sequence). The CDR3 is 11 residues long. DNA of the CDR3: TGTGCCAGCAGTACTTACAATGAGCAGTTCTTC. Translation: CASSTYNEQFF.

The V and J genes are TRBV6-1 and TRBJ2-7, with TRBD1 matching 9 bases. The CDR3 consists of 12 residues. Germline loops: CDR1 MNHNS, CDR2 SASEGT. J was trimmed by 4 bases and V by 8 bases; bases with no gene match: 3. CDR3 bases: TGTGCCAGCGGGACAGGGTCATACGAGCAGTACTTC. This codes for CASGTGSYEQYF.

The gene calls are TRBV4-3 and TRBJ1-1; no clear D gene. CDR1 and CDR2 from the germline V gene are LGHNA and YSLEER. The CDR3 is made up of 13 amino acids. V lost 4 bases, J lost 14 bases, and 20 bases lay in between. The chain's CDR3 is CASSLELRVSAFF. In DNA form, the CDR3 reads TGCGCCAGCAGCCTGGAACTACGAGTGTCTGCCTTCTTT.